This T cell receptor beta chain was sequenced in a study of T cell clones after liver transplantation. Study background: Samples came from ITN030ST, which attempted immunosuppression withdrawal within 2 years of liver transplantation. Post-transplant blood was tracked for graft-donor-reactive T cell clones identified in a pre-transplant mixed lymphocyte reaction. General observations from the study: Low donor cell numbers restricted donor-reactive repertoire measurement in a couple of subjects.

The repertoire was sequenced with immunoSEQ multiplex PCR; TCRdb's copy has only in-frame clones and lacks some. This table has more than 5,000 clones, 70% to 85% appearing once. Germline V gene sequence: CDR1 SGHTA, CDR2 FQGNSA. Deletions cut 5 bases from V and 8 bases from J, with 21 bases between. The CDR3 is 15 residues long. With respect to this clone: The antigen remains undetermined.

The gene calls are TRBV7-2 and TRBJ1-1; TRBD1 might be the D (6 bases). This specimen was CD8+ T cells from blood, taken 24 months after liver transplant. The sequence came from a human patient who received a liver transplant. The T cells may come from the graft donor. The CDR3 bases are TGTGCCAGCAGCGTCCCAGGGGCCTTGCCTGGGGAAGCTTTCTTT. This translates into CASSVPGALPGEAFF. Based on the CDR3 plus reference TRBV7-2 and TRBJ1-1, the full variable domain is GAGVSQSPSNKVTEKGKDVELRCDPISGHTALYWYRQSLGQGLEFLIYFQGNSAPDKSGLPSDRFSAERTGGSVSTLTIQRTQQEDSAVYLCASSVPGALPGEAFFGQGTRLTVV.